The 20 T cell receptor beta chains reported below all come from one sample, sequenced in a study of T cell responses to AZD1222 COVID-19 vaccine. Sequencing was performed with immunoSEQ multiplex PCR; in TCRdb, only in-frame clones are kept and a portion is missing. The repertoire holds 100,000 to 150,000 clones, with about 93% as singletons. Material: peripheral blood, obtained on day 0 of AZD1222 vaccination. The receptors shown here come from an adult in good health.

V usage is TRBV5-1 and J usage is TRBJ2-2; possible D gene TRBD2, 5 bases. This CDR3 has 15 residues. V dropped 6 bases and J dropped 0 bases, with 12 bases sitting between them. CDR1 SGHRS and CDR2 YFSETQ come from the germline V gene. CDR3 region: CASTSSVANTGELFF. The CDR3 nucleotides are TGCGCCAGCACCAGTAGCGTTGCGAACACCGGGGAGCTGTTTTTT.

Only one count was recorded for this clone. The chain combines TRBV12-3 or TRBV12-4 with TRBJ1-2; TRBD1 matches at 8 bases. This CDR3 has 13 residues. The J segment lost 4 bases and the V segment lost 6 bases, leaving 4 bases of the junction unmatched. CDR3 in DNA: TGTGCCAGCAGCCCCGGGACAGGCTATGGCTACACCTTC. Translating it yields CASSPGTGYGYTF.

The chain joins TRBV28 to TRBJ1-5; 10 bases align to TRBD1. This CDR3 is built from 16 residues. Germline CDR1 MDHEN, CDR2 SYDVKM. After removal of 7 bases from V and 2 bases from J, the junction contained 8 bases not matched to a gene. The DNA for the CDR3 is TGTGCCAGCAATCCGACAGGGGGCTGGGGCAATCAGCCCCAGCATTTT. It is translated as CASNPTGGWGNQPQHF.

V usage is TRBV21-1 and J usage is TRBJ1-5; the table's D call, TRBD1, was not checked against the DNA. TRBV21-1 is reported as a pseudogene. The CDR3 totals 13 residues. In nucleotides, the CDR3 is TGTGCCAGCAGTACAGGGGCCCAAGGGCCCCAGCATTTT. Amino acids: CASSTGAQGPQHF.

V and J are TRBV28 and TRBJ1-6, with 8 bases identical to TRBD1. Germline CDR1 is MDHEN and CDR2 is SYDVKM. Germline trimming cut 6 bases from V and 6 bases from J; bases unmatched to any gene: 10. There are 16 residues in the CDR3. The CDR3 DNA sequence: TGTGCCAGCAGCTACACGGGACAGGCTTTTAATTCACCCCTCCACTTT. Translation gives CASSYTGQAFNSPLHF.

The V and J genes are TRBV6-4 and TRBJ1-1; 10 bases map to TRBD1. Germline assignment: CDR1 MRHNA and CDR2 SNTAGT. This CDR3 is 15 amino acids long. V dropped 6 bases and J dropped 3; count of bases not matched to a gene: 7. The CDR3: CASSPTGGGYTEAFF. CDR3 nucleotide sequence: TGTGCCAGCAGCCCGACAGGGGGCGGGTACACTGAAGCTTTCTTT.

The rearrangement links TRBV27 to TRBJ2-7, with 7 bases fitting TRBD1. The germline gives CDR1 MNHEY, CDR2 SMNVEV (reference sequence). The ends lost 2 bases at V and 7 bases at J; junction bases unmatched: 5. The CDR3 consists of 13 residues. The CDR3 region has the DNA TGTGCCAGCAGTTTAGCAGGGGGAAGAGAGCAGTACTTC. It specifies CASSLAGGREQYF.

V is TRBV4-3 and J is TRBJ2-1; D gene unclear. The CDR3 consists of 13 residues. Trimming removed 5 bases from V and 9 bases from J, with 14 bases in between. Germline CDR1 LGHNA, CDR2 YSLEER. CDR3 sequence reads: CASSYTHPSEQFF. The CDR3 DNA follows: TGCGCCAGCAGCTATACCCATCCCAGTGAGCAGTTCTTC.

The chain combines TRBV30 with TRBJ2-3, with 9 bases aligning to TRBD1. V gave up 2 bases and J gave up 5 bases; unmatched junction bases: 5. The germline V gene encodes CDR1 GTSNPN and CDR2 SVGIG (reference sequence). This CDR3 is 14 amino acids long. The CDR3 sequence is CAWSPNRGQDTQYF. The CDR3 DNA reads as TGTGCCTGGAGTCCCAACAGGGGGCAAGATACGCAGTATTTT.

A note on this clone: At one end, the junction sequence differs from germline, possibly due to a read error. The V and J genes are TRBV28 and TRBJ1-1; D is ambiguous. CDR1 MDHEN and CDR2 SYDVKM come from the germline V gene. The CDR3 is 11 amino acids. The CDR3 nucleotides are TGTGCCAGCAGTTTGAAAACTGAAGCTTTCTTT. Translating gives CASSLKTEAFF.

V gene TRBV2 combines with J gene TRBJ2-1, with 9 bases matching TRBD1. V was pared by 6 bases and J by 9 bases, with 6 bases of the junction left unmatched. Per germline, CDR1 SNHLY and CDR2 FYNNEI. This CDR3 is built from 13 residues. For the CDR3, the DNA is TGTGCCAGCAGGGGACAGGGAGGGTTTGAGCAGTTCTTC. Its protein product is CASRGQGGFEQFF.

CDR3 bases: TGTGCCAGCAGTCCTCTGGGGGGGACGGGCTTCTCTGGAAACACCATATATTTT. Its protein is CASSPLGGTGFSGNTIYF. The gene calls are TRBV6-6 and TRBJ1-3; TRBD1 is a possible D gene (5 bases). V was clipped by 5 bases and J by 0 bases, with 20 bases between them. CDR3 size: 18 residues. CDR1 and CDR2 (germline): MNHNY, SVGAGI (reference sequence).

This clone was detected once. This chain connects TRBV2 to TRBJ1-2; TRBD1 might be the D (5 bases). Germline assignment: CDR1 SNHLY and CDR2 FYNNEI. The CDR3 length is 11 residues. V lost 6 bases to trimming and J lost 12 bases, with 14 bases between them. The CDR3 sequence: CASRTNGGNTF. In nucleotides, the CDR3 is TGTGCCAGCAGGACTAACGGGGGGAACACCTTC. Using reference TRBV2 and TRBJ1-2 for the parts outside the CDR3, the full variable domain is EPEVTQTPSHQVTQMGQEVILRCVPISNHLYFYWYRQILGQKVEFLVSFYNNEISEKSEIFDDQFSVERPDGSNFTLKIRSTKLEDSAMYFCASRTNGGNTFGSGTRLTVV.

The chain combines TRBV9 with TRBJ1-1, with D uncertain. The CDR3 covers 18 residues. The germline CDR1 and CDR2 sequences are SGDLS and YYNGEE. The ends were cut back, 4 bases at V and 6 bases at J, with 28 bases in the middle. CDR3 in DNA: TGTGCCAGCAGCCCCGACATGGTCGGGAAACCGGGGAAGGCTGAAGCTTTCTTT. As protein: CASSPDMVGKPGKAEAFF.

V gene TRBV7-9 combines with J gene TRBJ1-1; D is unclear. Germline V gene data show CDR1 as SEHNR and CDR2 as FQNEAQ (reference sequence). The V gene lost 1 base and the J gene lost 7 bases, with 10 bases spanning the gap. CDR3 length equals 13 residues. Written as DNA, the CDR3 is TGTGCCAGCAGCTTAGTCGCCGCAGGTGAAGCTTTCTTT. Amino acid sequence: CASSLVAAGEAFF.

The V and J genes are TRBV19 and TRBJ1-5; 8 nucleotides agree with TRBD1. Germline CDR1 LNHDA, CDR2 SQIVND (reference sequence). The trim removed 5 bases at V and 3 bases at J, leaving 9 bases unmatched. The CDR3 has 16 residues. This CDR3 is CASSPRGGQDNQPQHF. CDR3 coding DNA: TGTGCCAGTAGTCCGAGGGGGGGACAGGACAATCAGCCCCAGCATTTT.

The chain is built from TRBV6-5 and TRBJ2-3; 7 nucleotides align to TRBD1. The CDR3 covers 15 residues. Losses at the gene ends were 2 bases for V and 2 bases for J; bases not matched to a gene: 4. Per germline, CDR1 MNHEY and CDR2 SVGAGI. Here the CDR3 DNA reads TGTGCCAGCAGTTACCTGGGACAGTACACAGATACGCAGTATTTT. Residues: CASSYLGQYTDTQYF.

The J gene is TRBJ1-1, the V gene TRBV15; D remains ambiguous. V lost 3 bases and J lost 1, with 6 bases in between. CDR1 is LNHNV and CDR2 is YYDKDF in the germline V gene (reference sequence). This CDR3 is 13 amino acids long. The CDR3 loop reads CATSSGWNTEAFF. In DNA, the CDR3 is TGTGCCACCAGCAGCGGATGGAACACTGAAGCTTTCTTT.

J is TRBJ2-5 and V is TRBV24-1, with a tentative D call TRBD1 (5 bases). This CDR3 is built from 12 residues. Germline V CDR1 and CDR2: KGHDR, SFDVKD. With 11 bases removed from V and 5 bases from J, the gap between germline ends came to 14 bases. CDR3 sequence: CAISGIGETQYF. The CDR3 DNA follows: TGTGCCATCTCAGGGATTGGGGAGACCCAGTACTTC.

The V and J genes are TRBV3-1 (or the pseudogene TRBV3-2) and TRBJ2-3; 8 bases are a match to TRBD1. Looked up from germline, CDR1 is LGHDT and CDR2 is YNNKEL (reference sequence). The CDR3 contains 16 residues. V lost 5 bases and J lost 3; bases outside the gene matches: 10. CDR3: CASSNRQGLSTDTQYF. The CDR3 nucleotides are TGTGCCAGCAGCAACCGACAGGGGCTCTCAACAGATACGCAGTATTTT.